Sequencing of this T cell receptor beta chain was carried out in a study of cytomegalovirus exposure and HLA in healthy donors. General study findings and limits: The classifier was said to identify cytomegalovirus status with high specificity and sensitivity.

Germline-derived CDR1 and CDR2 are LNHDA and SQIVND (reference sequence). Trimming took 3 bases from V and 3 from J, leaving 12 bases between them. The CDR3 runs to 14 residues. Points on this clone: Its antigen is unidentified.

Produced via immunoSEQ multiplex PCR; TCRdb's table is partial and in-frame only. The profile shows 40,000 to 55,000 clones, 93% of them singletons. The receptor was isolated from a woman aged 18 to 35 in good health and CMV-seronegative. Material: PBMCs. V and J are TRBV19 and TRBJ2-7; no firm D call. The CDR3 bases are TGTGCCAGTAGTATGTCCAACGGTTTCTACGAGCAGTACTTC. This gives the protein CASSMSNGFYEQYF.